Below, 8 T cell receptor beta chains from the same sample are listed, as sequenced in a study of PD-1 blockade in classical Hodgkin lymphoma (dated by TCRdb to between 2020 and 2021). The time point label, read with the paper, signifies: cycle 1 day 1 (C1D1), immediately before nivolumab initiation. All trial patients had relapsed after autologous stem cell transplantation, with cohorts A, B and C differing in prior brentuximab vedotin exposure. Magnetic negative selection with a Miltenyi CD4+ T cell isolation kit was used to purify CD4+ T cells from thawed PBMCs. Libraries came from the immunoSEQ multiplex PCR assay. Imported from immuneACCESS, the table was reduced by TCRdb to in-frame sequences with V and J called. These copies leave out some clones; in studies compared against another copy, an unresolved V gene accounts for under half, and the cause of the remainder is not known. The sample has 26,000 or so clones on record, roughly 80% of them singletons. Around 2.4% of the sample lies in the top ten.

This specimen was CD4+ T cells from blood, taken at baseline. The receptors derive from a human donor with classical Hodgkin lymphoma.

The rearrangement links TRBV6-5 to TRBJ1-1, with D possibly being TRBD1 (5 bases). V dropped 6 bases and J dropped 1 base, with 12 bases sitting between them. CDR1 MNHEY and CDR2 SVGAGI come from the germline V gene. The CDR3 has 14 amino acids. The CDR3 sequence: CASRTDGGNTEAFF. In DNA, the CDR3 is TGTGCCAGCAGAACCGACGGGGGGAACACTGAAGCTTTCTTT.

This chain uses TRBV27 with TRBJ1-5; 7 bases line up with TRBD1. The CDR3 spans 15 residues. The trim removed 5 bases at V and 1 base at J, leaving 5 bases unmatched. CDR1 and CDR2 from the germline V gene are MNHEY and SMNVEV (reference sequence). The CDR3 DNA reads TGTGCCAGCAGTGTTACAGGGGAGAGCAATCAGCCCCAGCATTTT. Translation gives CASSVTGESNQPQHF.

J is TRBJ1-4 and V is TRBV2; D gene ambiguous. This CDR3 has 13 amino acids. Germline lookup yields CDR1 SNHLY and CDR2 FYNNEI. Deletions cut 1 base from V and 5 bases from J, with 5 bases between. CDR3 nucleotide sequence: TGTGCCAGCAGTGAAGGGTCCAATGAAAAACTGTTTTTT. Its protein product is CASSEGSNEKLFF.

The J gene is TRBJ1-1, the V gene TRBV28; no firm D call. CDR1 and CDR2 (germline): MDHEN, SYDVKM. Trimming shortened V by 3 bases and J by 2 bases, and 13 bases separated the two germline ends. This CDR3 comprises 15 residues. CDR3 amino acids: CASSFQGRPNTEAFF. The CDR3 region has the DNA TGTGCCAGCAGTTTCCAAGGACGCCCAAACACTGAAGCTTTCTTT.

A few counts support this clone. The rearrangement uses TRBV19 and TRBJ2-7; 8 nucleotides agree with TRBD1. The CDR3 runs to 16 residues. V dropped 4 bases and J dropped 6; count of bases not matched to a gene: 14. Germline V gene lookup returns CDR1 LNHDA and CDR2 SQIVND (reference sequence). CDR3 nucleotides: TGTGCCAGTAGTACCGCTTCGAGCAGGGGGCGCTCCGAGCAGTACTTC. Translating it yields CASSTASSRGRSEQYF.

The CDR3 loop reads CASSEPGTGNYEKLFF. For the CDR3, the DNA is TGTGCCAGCAGTGAACCCGGGACAGGGAATTATGAAAAACTGTTTTTT. The chain employs TRBV2 and TRBJ1-4; TRBD1 aligns across 9 bases. CDR1 is SNHLY, CDR2 FYNNEI, per germline. The CDR3 length is 16 residues. The J segment lost 6 bases and the V segment lost 2 bases, leaving 7 bases of the junction unmatched.

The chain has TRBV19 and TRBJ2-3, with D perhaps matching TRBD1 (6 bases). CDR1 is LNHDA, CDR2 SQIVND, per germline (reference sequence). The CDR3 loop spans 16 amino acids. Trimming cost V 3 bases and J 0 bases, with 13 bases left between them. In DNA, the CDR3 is TGTGCCAGTAGTATGTACACGGGACATAGCACAGATACGCAGTATTTT. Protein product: CASSMYTGHSTDTQYF.

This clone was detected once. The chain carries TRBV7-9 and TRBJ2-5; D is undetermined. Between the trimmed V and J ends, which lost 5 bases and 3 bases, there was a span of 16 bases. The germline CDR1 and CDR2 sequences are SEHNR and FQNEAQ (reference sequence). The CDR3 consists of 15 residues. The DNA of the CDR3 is TGTGCCAGCAGCCCTAGGTTGGTATCTGAAGAGACCCAGTACTTC. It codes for CASSPRLVSEETQYF. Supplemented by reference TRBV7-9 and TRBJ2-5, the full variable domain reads DTGVSQNPRHKITKRGQNVTFRCDPISEHNRLYWYRQTLGQGPEFLTYFQNEAQLEKSRLLSDRFSAERPKGSFSTLEIQRTEQGDSAMYLCASSPRLVSEETQYFGPGTRLLVL.